The clone carrying this TCR beta chain was recorded at least ten times. CDR1 is SGHTA, CDR2 FQGNSA, per germline. This CDR3 spans 15 amino acids. V was shortened by 7 bases and J by 2 bases, with 16 bases between the two germline ends. Sequenced material consisted of expressed TCRB transcripts (all of the isolated RNA was reverse transcribed). Sequencing used immunoSEQ multiplex PCR; TCRdb keeps in-frame clones, though not all of them. Seen here are under 200,000 clones, 7.5% to 10% observed once, and the top ten hold around 0.65%. This specimen comes from a study of beta chain features in type 1 diabetes.

V is TRBV7-2 and J is TRBJ2-3; D perhaps matches TRBD2 (6 bases). The TCR originated in a man between 18 and 29 years old in good health. The material sequenced was central memory CD4+ T cells from blood. The CDR3 coding sequence is TGTGCCAGCACCGCCTCCGGGACTGACACAGATACGCAGTATTTT. Translating gives CASTASGTDTDTQYF.